Detailed here is one T cell receptor beta chain. Authors' methods: By means of reference gene primer amplification, nucleated cell counts were estimated. This table comes from immunoSEQ multiplex PCR, and its TCRdb copy is limited to in-frame clones, with some not included. V and J calls and clone size follow that table, whereas D and trimming were derived from the DNA. Among under 150,000 clones, about 80% were seen once, and the ten largest hold just under 9%. The record originates from a study of blood T cell repertoires in COVID-19. Across the study: Material from acute and convalescent COVID-19 was sourced from the United States, Italy and Spain. PBMCs, B-cell-depleted T cells, or T cells were the source of the cDNA or gDNA that made up the material.

The CDR3 spans 15 residues. The germline V gene encodes CDR1 LNHDA and CDR2 SQIVND (reference sequence). The trim removed 8 bases at V and 7 bases at J, leaving 9 bases unmatched. This chain links TRBV19 with TRBJ2-2; TRBD1 aligns across 11 bases. The sample taken for sequencing was peripheral blood. This sequence originates from a woman aged 80 or over in a cohort sampled during active or convalescent COVID-19. The CDR3 loop reads CASRTGQGGGGELFF. The CDR3 bases are TGTGCCAGTCGTACGGGACAGGGGGGGGGCGGGGAGCTGTTTTTT.